This is a list of T cell receptor beta chains from one sample in a study of cytomegalovirus exposure and HLA in healthy donors. Produced via immunoSEQ multiplex PCR; TCRdb's table is partial and in-frame only. The repertoire holds around 100,000 clones, with 79% as singletons. Sequences were obtained from PBMCs. These receptors came from a man aged 45 to 65 in good health and CMV-seropositive. The CDR3 runs from the conserved cysteine through the conserved F or W. Each record gives: CDR3 length, D gene, J gene, clone size, V gene, CDR3 DNA, CDR3 protein. D genes are given only for firm matches. Rows may omit the clone size; those that give it use once, few, many or a size class.

16	-	TRBJ2-5	-	TRBV10-1	TGCGCCAGCAGTGATACTAGGGGGATAGCGTCGGAGACCCAGTACTTC	CASSDTRGIASETQYF
16	TRBD2	TRBJ2-3	-	TRBV6-1	TGTGCCAGCAGTGGGTTACTAGCGGGACGAACAGATACGCAGTATTTT	CASSGLLAGRTDTQYF
17	TRBD1	TRBJ1-5	once	TRBV6-1	TGTGCCAGCAGTGCCCCCGGGACAGGGGGTAGCAATCAGCCCCAGCATTTT	CASSAPGTGGSNQPQHF
16	-	TRBJ1-1	few	TRBV30	TGTGCCTGGAGTGCCTCGCGGATTCCGAGGGTCACTGAAGCTTTCTTT	CAWSASRIPRVTEAFF
15	-	TRBJ2-3	few	TRBV18	TGTGCCAGCTCACCAAGACAGTCAGTGGGAGATACGCAGTATTTT	CASSPRQSVGDTQYF
15	TRBD2	TRBJ2-3	-	TRBV7-3	TGTGCCAGCAGTGAAATGGGGACTAGCGGAGATACGCAGTATTTT	CASSEMGTSGDTQYF
15	-	TRBJ2-6	few	TRBV6-4	TGTGCCAGCAGTGACTCGACAGGTGGGGCCAACGTCCTGACTTTC	CASSDSTGGANVLTF
14	TRBD1	TRBJ2-5	-	TRBV6-1	TGTGCCAGCAGTGGACAGGGTTGGATTGAGACCCAGTACTTC	CASSGQGWIETQYF
15	-	TRBJ1-5	-	TRBV15	TGTGCCACCAGCAGAGATTGGGGAGGCGGTCAGCCCCAGCATTTT	CATSRDWGGGQPQHF
16	TRBD1	TRBJ2-5	-	TRBV5-4	TGTGCCAGCAGCTCGAAGAGGCAGGGGGCCGGGGAGACCCAGTACTTC	CASSSKRQGAGETQYF
16	TRBD2	TRBJ2-3	-	TRBV9	TGTGCCAGCAGCGTAGGTGGTAGCGGGCTCACAGATACGCAGTATTTT	CASSVGGSGLTDTQYF
11	-	TRBJ2-7	-	TRBV2	TGTGCCAGCAGTACGGTCTACGAGCAGTACTTC	CASSTVYEQYF
15	TRBD2	TRBJ2-1	-	TRBV7-9	TGTGCCAGCAGCTTGCTAGCGGGAGTTGGCAATGAGCAGTTCTTC	CASSLLAGVGNEQFF
14	TRBD2	TRBJ2-7	-	TRBV6-1	TGTGCCAGCAGTGAGGGACTAGCCAGTTACGAGCAGTACTTC	CASSEGLASYEQYF
15	-	TRBJ1-2	-	TRBV19	TGTGCCAGTAGAACCCCAGGCAAACCCATCTATGGCTACACCTTC	CASRTPGKPIYGYTF
15	TRBD2	TRBJ2-7	-	TRBV30	TGTGCCTGGAGTCTTGAGGCGGGAGGGCCTTGGGAGCAGTACTTC	CAWSLEAGGPWEQYF
16	TRBD1	TRBJ1-2	-	TRBV4-1	TGCGCCAGCAGCCAAGTCCCGGGACAGGGGGCGTCTGGCTACACCTTC	CASSQVPGQGASGYTF
16	TRBD1	TRBJ2-7	-	TRBV10-3	TGTGCCATCAGTGAGTCACGAGGACAGGACCTGGAAGTGCAGTACTTC	CAISESRGQDLEVQYF
13	-	TRBJ2-2	-	TRBV9	TGTGCCAGCAGCAGAGCGCAGGGCGGGGAGCTGTTTTTT	CASSRAQGGELFF
14	TRBD2	TRBJ2-5	-	TRBV30	TGTGCCTGGGGGGGACTAGCGGATCAAGAGACCCAGTACTTC	CAWGGLADQETQYF
17	-	TRBJ2-6	-	TRBV27	TGTGCCAGCAGCGGGGGGACAGGTCTCTCTGGGGCCAACGTCCTGACTTTC	CASSGGTGLSGANVLTF
13	-	TRBJ2-3	-	TRBV28	TGTGCCAGCAGTTCATCCCATAGCGGAACGCAGTATTTT	CASSSSHSGTQYF